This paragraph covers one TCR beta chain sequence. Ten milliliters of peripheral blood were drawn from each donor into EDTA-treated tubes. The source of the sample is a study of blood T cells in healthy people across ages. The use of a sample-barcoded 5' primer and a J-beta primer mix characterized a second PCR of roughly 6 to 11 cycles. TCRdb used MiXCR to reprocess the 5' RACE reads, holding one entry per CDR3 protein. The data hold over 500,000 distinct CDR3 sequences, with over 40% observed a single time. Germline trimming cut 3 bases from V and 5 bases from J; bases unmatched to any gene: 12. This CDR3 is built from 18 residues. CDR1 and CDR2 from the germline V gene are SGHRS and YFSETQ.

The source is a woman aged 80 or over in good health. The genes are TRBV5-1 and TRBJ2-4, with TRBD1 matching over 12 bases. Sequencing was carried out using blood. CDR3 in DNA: TGCGCCAGCAGCTCCCGGGACAGGGGGCTGCAGGGGGAAAACATTCAGTACTTC. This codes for CASSSRDRGLQGENIQYF.